The 9 T cell receptor beta chains below come from one sample, sequenced in a study of glioma-infiltrating T cells after dendritic cell vaccination. Generated by immunoSEQ multiplex PCR, the TCRdb table keeps only in-frame clones and is missing some. In the table there are 80,000 to 100,000 clones, approximately 84% of which are singletons. Stated time point: after dendritic cell vaccination, including at tumor progression/relapse. The sample in question was blood, obtained after dendritic cell vaccination. The origin of the receptors is a human donor with glioblastoma.

The V call is TRBV5-8, the J call TRBJ2-6; 13 positions match TRBD2. The V segment lost 2 bases and the J segment 0 bases; nucleotides outside the gene matches: 8. There are 20 residues in the CDR3. CDR1 is SGHTS and CDR2 is YDEGEE in the germline V gene. In DNA form, the CDR3 reads TGTGCCAGCAGCTTCAGGACTAGCGGGGGCCGACTCTCTGGGGCCAACGTCCTGACTTTC. Translating gives CASSFRTSGGRLSGANVLTF.

V usage is TRBV6-1 and J usage is TRBJ1-2; unclear D gene. The CDR3 runs to 12 residues. Germline values: CDR1 MNHNS, CDR2 SASEGT. The germline V and J ends were trimmed by 7 bases and 12 bases, with 18 bases remaining between them. The CDR3 spells CASTTRLNVDTF. DNA for the CDR3: TGTGCCAGCACGACACGGTTAAACGTGGACACCTTC.

The rearrangement uses TRBV7-3 and TRBJ2-1; TRBD2 matches 8 bases. Trimming removed 5 bases from V and 3 bases from J; junction bases left unmatched: 6. Germline CDR1 and CDR2: SGHTA and FQGTGA. The CDR3 covers 15 residues. The CDR3 reads CASSPRGGHYNEQFF. CDR3 nucleotides: TGTGCCAGCAGCCCCCGGGGGGGCCACTACAATGAGCAGTTCTTC.

This sequence joins TRBV5-4 and TRBJ2-7; 8 nucleotides align to TRBD1. V lost 2 bases and J lost 3; bases outside the gene matches: 7. The CDR3 is 15 amino acids. CDR1 is SGHNT and CDR2 is YYREEE in the germline V gene (reference sequence). The CDR3 DNA follows: TGTGCCAGCAGCTTCCTGGGACAGGTTAACTACGAGCAGTACTTC. This gives the protein CASSFLGQVNYEQYF.

In its sample, this clone was seen once. The V call is TRBV11-2, the J call TRBJ1-2; D gene unclear. V was trimmed by 2 bases and J by 8 bases, leaving 9 bases between them. This CDR3 has 12 residues. The germline V gene has CDR1 SGHAT and CDR2 FQNNGV. CDR3 region: CASSLTSSGYTF. CDR3 sequence (DNA): TGTGCCAGCAGCTTAACATCCTCAGGCTACACCTTC.

V usage is TRBV25-1 and J usage is TRBJ2-7; D gene unclear. CDR3 length equals 13 residues. V lost 5 bases and J lost 1, with 9 bases in between. Germline V lookup: CDR1 MGHDK, CDR2 SYGVNS. The CDR3 spells CASSPTDSYEQYF. CDR3 DNA sequence: TGTGCCAGCAGTCCTACAGATTCCTACGAGCAGTACTTC.

This chain links TRBV7-3 with TRBJ2-7; maybe TRBD1 (5 bases). Trimming shortened V by 2 bases and J by 4 bases, and 9 bases separated the two germline ends. Germline lookup yields CDR1 SGHTA and CDR2 FQGTGA. The CDR3 runs 13 residues. The CDR3 sequence is CASSLQGGYEQYF. CDR3 coding DNA: TGTGCCAGCAGCTTACAGGGTGGGTACGAGCAGTACTTC. Variable domain in full (rest from reference TRBV7-3 and TRBJ2-7): GAGVSQTPSNKVTEKGKYVELRCDPISGHTALYWYRQSLGQGPEFLIYFQGTGAADDSGLPNDRFFAVRPEGSVSTLKIQRTERGDSAVYLCASSLQGGYEQYFGPGTRLTVT.

V usage is TRBV9 and J usage is TRBJ2-5; 7 nucleotides align to TRBD1. With V trimmed by 2 bases and J by 1 base, 8 bases remained unmatched. The CDR3 has 16 amino acids. The germline gives CDR1 SGDLS, CDR2 YYNGEE. In nucleotides, the CDR3 is TGTGCCAGCAGCGTGAGACAGGGAAGAGGCCAAGAGACCCAGTACTTC. It is translated as CASSVRQGRGQETQYF.

The J gene is TRBJ2-2, the V gene TRBV5-1; 7 bases fit TRBD2. This CDR3 has 15 amino acids. Germline lookup yields CDR1 SGHRS and CDR2 YFSETQ. With V trimmed by 2 bases and J by 8 bases, 9 bases remained unmatched. The CDR3 bases are TGCGCCAGCAGCTTTCTGACTAGCTACGAGGGGGAGCTGTTTTTT. Its protein product is CASSFLTSYEGELFF.